These 9 T cell receptor beta chains were sequenced from one sample in a study of blood T cell repertoires in COVID-19. The assay was immunoSEQ multiplex PCR, and TCRdb's table has in-frame clones only and misses some. The sample shows 200,000 to 250,000 clones, approximately 77% of them seen only once. Specimen: peripheral blood. The receptors stem from a woman older than 75 with acute or convalescent COVID-19.

The V and J genes are TRBV7-9 and TRBJ2-5; D not certain. Deletions cut 5 bases from V and 4 bases from J, with 8 bases between. Germline assignment: CDR1 SEHNR and CDR2 FQNEAQ (reference sequence). This CDR3 spans 12 amino acids. The chain's CDR3 is CASSRTGETQYF. For the CDR3, the DNA is TGTGCCAGCAGCCGTACGGGAGAGACCCAGTACTTC.

This clone occurred once. This chain connects TRBV19 to TRBJ1-5; D not resolved. CDR1 is LNHDA and CDR2 is SQIVND in the germline V gene (reference sequence). The CDR3 consists of 14 residues. Trimming stripped 7 bases from V and 5 bases from J, with 15 bases between. The CDR3 DNA reads TGTGCCAGTACTACTGGAGGGTTCTATCAGCCCCAGCATTTT. It codes for CASTTGGFYQPQHF.

The chain employs TRBV27 and TRBJ2-7, with a possible D match to TRBD1 (6 bases). V lost 8 bases and J lost 0, with 23 bases in between. CDR1 is MNHEY and CDR2 is SMNVEV in the germline V gene (reference sequence). The CDR3 loop spans 17 amino acids. For the CDR3, the DNA is TGTGCCAGCTCAGAAAGAGAGACAGGATCCATCTCCTACGAGCAGTACTTC. This translates into CASSERETGSISYEQYF.

J is TRBJ2-7 and V is TRBV6-5; 10 positions match TRBD1. The CDR3 sequence is 13 residues long. Looked up from germline, CDR1 is MNHEY and CDR2 is SVGAGI. V lost 5 bases to trimming and J lost 5 bases; unmatched junction nucleotides: 3. The CDR3, as DNA: TGTGCCAGCAGTCGACAGGGGGCCCACGAGCAGTACTTC. Its protein product is CASSRQGAHEQYF.

V is TRBV2 and J is TRBJ2-7, with 9 bases that match TRBD1. Germline V gives CDR1 SNHLY, CDR2 FYNNEI. V lost 1 base, J lost 5 bases, and 3 bases stayed unmatched. This CDR3 contains 14 residues. The CDR3 region is CASSEGTGVDEQYF. In nucleotides, the CDR3 is TGTGCCAGCAGTGAAGGGACAGGGGTAGACGAGCAGTACTTC. The entire variable domain, with the rest obtained from reference TRBV2 and TRBJ2-7, is as follows: EPEVTQTPSHQVTQMGQEVILRCVPISNHLYFYWYRQILGQKVEFLVSFYNNEISEKSEIFDDQFSVERPDGSNFTLKIRSTKLEDSAMYFCASSEGTGVDEQYFGPGTRLTVT.

The rearrangement links TRBV3-1 (or the pseudogene TRBV3-2) to TRBJ1-1; 8 nucleotides agree with TRBD1. Trimming cost V 0 bases and J 10 bases; bases outside gene matches: 10. CDR3 length: 15 residues. Germline V gene data show CDR1 as LGHDT and CDR2 as YNNKEL (reference sequence). The CDR3 coding sequence is TGTGCCAGCAGCCAAGATCTCGCAGGGGGCAGAGGAGCTTTCTTT. It is translated as CASSQDLAGGRGAFF.

This clone was found a few times. The CDR3 DNA reads as TGTGCCATCAGTCCGGGGCAGGGAGGACATAACACCATATATTTT. It is translated as CAISPGQGGHNTIYF. V is TRBV10-3 and J is TRBJ1-3; tentatively, D is TRBD1 (5 bases). From germline, CDR1 is ENHRY and CDR2 SYGVKD. The CDR3 runs to 15 residues. Trimming stripped 5 bases from V and 7 bases from J, with 18 bases between.

V and J are TRBV4-2 and TRBJ1-2, with TRBD1 identical over 12 bases. Germline CDR1 LGHNA, CDR2 YNFKEQ. The CDR3 is made up of 19 amino acids. The J segment lost 4 bases and the V segment lost 0 bases, leaving 12 bases of the junction unmatched. The chain's CDR3 is CASSQDGGTGGAGIYGYTF. The CDR3 nucleotides are TGTGCCAGCAGCCAAGATGGGGGGACAGGGGGCGCCGGGATCTATGGCTACACCTTC.

The chain carries TRBV7-2 and TRBJ2-3, with TRBD2 matching over 10 bases. Losses at the gene ends were 1 base for V and 3 bases for J; bases not matched to a gene: 4. Germline CDR1 and CDR2: SGHTA and FQGNSA. This CDR3 has 16 residues. DNA of the CDR3: TGTGCCAGCAGCTTAGATATTAGCGGGGGGACAGATACGCAGTATTTT. It specifies CASSLDISGGTDTQYF.